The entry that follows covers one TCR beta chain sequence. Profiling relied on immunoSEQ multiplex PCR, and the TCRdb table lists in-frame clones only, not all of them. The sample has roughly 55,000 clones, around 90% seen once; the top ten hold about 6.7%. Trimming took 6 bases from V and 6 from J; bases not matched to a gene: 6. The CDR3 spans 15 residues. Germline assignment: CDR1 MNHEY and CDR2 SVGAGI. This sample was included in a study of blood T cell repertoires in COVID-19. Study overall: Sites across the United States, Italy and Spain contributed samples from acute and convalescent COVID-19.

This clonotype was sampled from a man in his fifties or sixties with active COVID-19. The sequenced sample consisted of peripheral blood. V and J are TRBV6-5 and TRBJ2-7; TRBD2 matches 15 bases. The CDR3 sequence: CASSQPGLAGGEQYF. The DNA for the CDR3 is TGTGCCAGCAGCCAGCCGGGACTAGCGGGAGGCGAGCAGTACTTC.